Following are 11 T cell receptor beta chains from one sample sequenced in a study of blood T cell repertoires in COVID-19. The method was immunoSEQ multiplex PCR; TCRdb's version includes in-frame clones alone and lacks a portion of them. The sample shows tens of thousands of clones, 88% of them seen only once. Sequencing input: peripheral blood. All receptors come from a woman between 50 and 59 years old with active or convalescent COVID-19.

The V and J genes are TRBV11-2 and TRBJ1-5; D is unclear. There are 13 residues in the CDR3. CDR1 is SGHAT and CDR2 is FQNNGV in the germline V gene. Trimming cost V 5 bases and J 7 bases, with 12 bases left between them. CDR3 DNA sequence: TGTGCCAGCAGCGAGACTCCCGGCCAGCCCCAGCATTTT. Its translation: CASSETPGQPQHF.

The CDR3 region is CASSWDNLTGELFF. The CDR3 bases are TGTGCCAGCAGCTGGGACAACTTAACCGGGGAGCTGTTTTTT. This rearrangement joins TRBV6-2 or TRBV6-3 to TRBJ2-2; TRBD1 might be the D (6 bases). The germline gives CDR1 MNHEY, CDR2 SVGEGT. The CDR3 consists of 14 residues. The V end lost 6 bases, the J end lost 5 bases, and 13 bases lay between the germline ends.

The chain has TRBV28 and TRBJ1-3, with D possibly being TRBD1 (5 bases). V dropped 10 bases and J dropped 1 base, with 14 bases sitting between them. The CDR3 length is 14 residues. The V gene's germline CDR1 is MDHEN and CDR2 SYDVKM. In DNA form, the CDR3 reads TGTGCCATTCGGGGACTAGCTTCTGGAAACACCATATATTTT. Its protein product is CAIRGLASGNTIYF.

The rearrangement uses TRBV5-8 and TRBJ2-3; D not resolved. The CDR3 is 13 amino acids. Trimming cost V 0 bases and J 7 bases, with 9 bases left between them. The germline V gene encodes CDR1 SGHTS and CDR2 YDEGEE. CDR3 nucleotides: TGTGCCAGCAGCTTGGATAACCTACATACGCAGTATTTT. Its translation is CASSLDNLHTQYF. Variable domain in full (rest from reference TRBV5-8 and TRBJ2-3): EAGVTQSPTHLIKTRGQQATLRCSPISGHTSVYWYQQALGLGLQFLLWYDEGEERNRGNFPPRFSGRQFPNYSSELNVNALELEDSALYLCASSLDNLHTQYFGPGTRLTVL.

The V gene is TRBV5-1, the J gene TRBJ1-2, with D perhaps matching TRBD1 (6 bases). V shed 0 bases and J shed 2 bases, with 14 bases lying between them. This CDR3 has 16 residues. CDR1 and CDR2 from the germline V gene are SGHRS and YFSETQ. DNA of the CDR3: TGCGCCAGCAGCTTGGCTTTGGACAGCATAAACTATGGCTACACCTTC. It encodes CASSLALDSINYGYTF.

The chain has TRBV5-1 and TRBJ1-6, with 9 bases identical to TRBD1. CDR3 size: 14 residues. Trimming at V came to 2 bases and at J to 7 bases, leaving 1 base not matched to a gene. Germline V gene data show CDR1 as SGHRS and CDR2 as YFSETQ. CDR3 region: CASSLGQGNSPLHF. Here the CDR3 DNA reads TGCGCCAGCAGCTTAGGACAGGGGAATTCACCCCTCCACTTT.

The rearrangement uses TRBV5-6 and TRBJ1-1; 7 positions match TRBD1. The CDR3 has 16 amino acids. Per germline, CDR1 SGHDT and CDR2 YYEEEE. Trimming cost V 6 bases and J 5 bases; bases outside gene matches: 16. The CDR3 region is CASIPSAGTEGTEAFF. In nucleotides, the CDR3 is TGTGCCAGCATCCCCTCGGCCGGGACAGAGGGTACTGAAGCTTTCTTT.

The CDR3 reads CASRRLGAGQPQHF. DNA of the CDR3: TGTGCCAGCAGACGACTGGGGGCGGGTCAGCCCCAGCATTTT. The chain is built from TRBV6-5 and TRBJ1-5; a possible D gene is TRBD1 (6 bases). Germline CDR1 MNHEY, CDR2 SVGAGI. V shed 6 bases and J shed 6 bases, with 15 bases lying between them. The CDR3 is made up of 14 amino acids.

The gene calls are TRBV5-6 and TRBJ2-1; TRBD2 matches 14 bases. The CDR3 is made up of 18 amino acids. The junction had 10 bases not matched to a gene; V was cut back by 3 bases and J by 5 bases. Germline V gives CDR1 SGHDT, CDR2 YYEEEE. CDR3 coding DNA: TGTGCCAGCAGCTCGGGGACTAGCGGGAGTTATCCCCACAATGAGCAGTTCTTC. Translating it yields CASSSGTSGSYPHNEQFF.

This clone has only a few counts. The chain recombines TRBV12-5 with TRBJ1-5; 11 nucleotides line up with TRBD1. The ends lost 2 bases at V and 4 bases at J; junction bases unmatched: 4. The germline V gene has CDR1 LGHNT and CDR2 FRNRAP. This CDR3 has 16 residues. DNA for the CDR3: TGTGCTAGTGGTTTGTGGGACAGGGGGAGAAATCAGCCCCAGCATTTT. Protein: CASGLWDRGRNQPQHF.

The chain joins TRBV27 to TRBJ2-3; maybe TRBD1 (6 bases). The CDR3 is 16 amino acids. The germline V gene has CDR1 MNHEY and CDR2 SMNVEV (reference sequence). Trimming removed 6 bases at V and 1 base at J, with 17 bases between. The CDR3 nucleotides read TGTGCCAGCAGCCTACTCGGACCAGGGGGCACAGATACGCAGTATTTT. Residues: CASSLLGPGGTDTQYF.